The 17 T cell receptor beta chains below were found in one sample sequenced in a study of control samples from healthy donors and cancer patients. Sequencing was performed with immunoSEQ multiplex PCR; in TCRdb, only in-frame clones are kept and a portion is missing. The sample holds approximately 180,000 clones, 90% to 95% seen once. Input material: blood. The receptors were gathered from a woman aged 18-29 years in good health.

The rearrangement uses TRBV28 and TRBJ1-5; weak D call: TRBD1 (6 bases). The ends were cut back, 6 bases at V and 1 base at J, with 25 bases in the middle. This CDR3 has 19 residues. Germline lookup yields CDR1 MDHEN and CDR2 SYDVKM. In DNA form, the CDR3 reads TGTGCCAGCAGAGCCCCGAGGGGGGCGCAAACGAGGAGCAATCAGCCCCAGCATTTT. This gives the protein CASRAPRGAQTRSNQPQHF.

The chain is built from TRBV6-1 and TRBJ1-2; D not resolved. Deletions cut 1 base from V and 2 bases from J, with 8 bases between. This CDR3 has 14 residues. In germline, CDR1 is MNHNS, CDR2 SASEGT. The CDR3 sequence is CASSEGVGNYGYTF. The DNA of the CDR3 is TGTGCCAGCAGTGAAGGGGTCGGCAACTATGGCTACACCTTC.

This chain uses TRBV28 with TRBJ1-1; D is undetermined. The V end lost 2 bases, the J end lost 0 bases, and 10 bases lay between the germline ends. This CDR3 contains 15 residues. In germline, CDR1 is MDHEN, CDR2 SYDVKM. The CDR3 region has the DNA TGTGCCAGCAGTTTAGGGGAAGCACTGAACACTGAAGCTTTCTTT. Protein product: CASSLGEALNTEAFF.

The chain carries TRBV7-9 and TRBJ2-7; TRBD1 aligns across 9 bases. Germline V lookup: CDR1 SEHNR, CDR2 FQNEAQ (reference sequence). V was pared by 5 bases and J by 4 bases, with 24 bases of the junction left unmatched. The CDR3 is 20 residues long. The CDR3 region is CASSRDREVFLSLGVYEQYF. CDR3 coding DNA: TGTGCCAGCAGCAGGGACAGGGAAGTTTTCTTGTCCCTCGGGGTTTACGAGCAGTACTTC.

This clone was detected once. The CDR3 DNA sequence: TGTGCCAGCAGTGCCCTCGGGACGCAGGGGCGCCCTAATGAAAAACTGTTTTTT. Translating gives CASSALGTQGRPNEKLFF. This chain connects TRBV6-1 to TRBJ1-4; weak D call: TRBD1 (6 bases). Trimming took 4 bases from V and 3 from J, leaving 21 bases between them. The CDR3 is 18 residues long. From germline, CDR1 is MNHNS and CDR2 SASEGT.

V usage is TRBV7-9 and J usage is TRBJ1-2, with D tentatively TRBD1 (5 bases). Germline loops: CDR1 SEHNR, CDR2 FQNEAQ (reference sequence). The CDR3 loop spans 13 amino acids. Trimming cost V 5 bases and J 7 bases, with 14 bases left between them. In DNA form, the CDR3 reads TGTGCCAGCAGCCGGGAGGGGACGCTTGGCTACACCTTC. Its translation is CASSREGTLGYTF.

In its sample, this clone was seen a few times. This chain uses TRBV10-2 with TRBJ2-1; D perhaps matches TRBD1 (6 bases). The CDR3 loop spans 15 amino acids. Trimming cost V 0 bases and J 6 bases, with 12 bases left between them. CDR1 is WSHSY and CDR2 is SAAADI in the germline V gene. CDR3: CASSESGAISNEQFF. The CDR3 DNA is TGCGCCAGCAGTGAGTCGGGGGCAATAAGCAATGAGCAGTTCTTC.

The chain employs TRBV7-9 and TRBJ1-3, with 7 bases identical to TRBD1. Trimming removed 1 base from V and 4 bases from J; junction bases left unmatched: 4. Germline values: CDR1 SEHNR, CDR2 FQNEAQ (reference sequence). The CDR3 covers 15 residues. The chain's CDR3 is CASSLEGAAGNTIYF. For the CDR3, the DNA is TGTGCCAGCAGCTTAGAGGGGGCCGCCGGAAACACCATATATTTT.

V gene TRBV7-2 combines with J gene TRBJ2-5, with TRBD2 matching over 7 bases. V gave up 5 bases and J gave up 0 bases; unmatched junction bases: 12. This CDR3 has 17 residues. CDR1 SGHTA and CDR2 FQGNSA come from the germline V gene. The DNA for the CDR3 is TGTGCCAGCAGCGTCGGTGGGTGGGCGGGAGACCAAGAGACCCAGTACTTC. It is translated as CASSVGGWAGDQETQYF.

The genes are TRBV7-2 and TRBJ2-7; 7 bases line up with TRBD1. CDR1 is SGHTA, CDR2 FQGNSA, per germline. The junction had 7 bases not matched to a gene; V was cut back by 5 bases and J by 0 bases. The length of the CDR3 is 15 residues. CDR3 sequence reads: CASSPRQGYSYEQYF. CDR3 DNA sequence: TGTGCCAGCAGCCCCCGACAGGGCTACTCCTACGAGCAGTACTTC.

The chain employs TRBV15 and TRBJ2-7; TRBD1 agrees at 7 bases. V trimming: 5 bases; J trimming: 3 bases; junction bases outside the gene matches: 7. CDR3 length equals 14 residues. Germline values: CDR1 LNHNV, CDR2 YYDKDF (reference sequence). CDR3 residues: CATSGRTGNYEQYF. The CDR3 DNA reads TGTGCCACCAGCGGCCGGACAGGTAACTACGAGCAGTACTTC.

This chain uses TRBV18 with TRBJ2-7, with a weak D call TRBD2 (6 bases). CDR1 and CDR2 from the germline V gene are KGHSH and LQKENI. V was trimmed by 4 bases and J by 3 bases, leaving 10 bases between them. This CDR3 has 13 amino acids. CDR3 nucleotides: TGTGCCAGCTCACGGGGGGTTAACTACGAGCAGTACTTC. It codes for CASSRGVNYEQYF.

J is TRBJ2-3 and V is TRBV28; 7 nucleotides match TRBD2. CDR1 is MDHEN, CDR2 SYDVKM, per germline. This CDR3 spans 18 amino acids. Unmatched junction bases numbered 14, after V lost 5 bases and J lost 0 bases. CDR3 amino acids: CASSTLPSSGTSTDTQYF. As DNA, the CDR3 is TGTGCCAGCAGTACCCTCCCCTCGAGCGGGACTAGCACAGATACGCAGTATTTT.

This sequence joins TRBV7-6 and TRBJ2-1; D call uncertain. With 5 bases removed from V and 8 bases from J, the gap between germline ends came to 19 bases. Germline CDR1 is SGHVS and CDR2 is FNYEAQ. The CDR3 has 15 amino acids. The CDR3 spells CASSVTSVSGYEQFF. Here the CDR3 DNA reads TGTGCCAGCAGCGTGACTTCTGTTAGTGGCTATGAGCAGTTCTTC.

This clone has just one count. This chain connects TRBV28 to TRBJ1-4, with 10 bases identical to TRBD1. The CDR3 is made up of 15 amino acids. Trimming removed 8 bases from V and 8 bases from J; junction bases left unmatched: 11. Germline V gene sequence: CDR1 MDHEN, CDR2 SYDVKM. The CDR3 spells CASRRTTGGGEKLFF. CDR3 bases: TGTGCCAGCCGTCGGACGACAGGGGGCGGGGAAAAACTGTTTTTT.

In this sample, this clone turned up once. This rearrangement joins TRBV7-2 to TRBJ2-7; 7 positions match TRBD1. V trimming: 5 bases; J trimming: 2 bases; junction bases outside the gene matches: 9. This CDR3 is built from 15 residues. The V gene's germline CDR1 is SGHTA and CDR2 FQGNSA. Written as DNA, the CDR3 is TGTGCCAGCAGCCCTGTAGGGGGCAGGACCTACGAGCAGTACTTC. It is translated as CASSPVGGRTYEQYF.

The chain links TRBV12-3 or TRBV12-4 to TRBJ2-1, with TRBD1 as a possible D gene (6 bases). The CDR3 length is 13 residues. V lost 11 bases and J 7 bases, leaving 18 bases between the germline ends. The CDR3 region has the DNA TGTGCCTCTTCTAGTCTACAGGGAAATGAGCAGTTCTTC. As protein: CASSSLQGNEQFF.